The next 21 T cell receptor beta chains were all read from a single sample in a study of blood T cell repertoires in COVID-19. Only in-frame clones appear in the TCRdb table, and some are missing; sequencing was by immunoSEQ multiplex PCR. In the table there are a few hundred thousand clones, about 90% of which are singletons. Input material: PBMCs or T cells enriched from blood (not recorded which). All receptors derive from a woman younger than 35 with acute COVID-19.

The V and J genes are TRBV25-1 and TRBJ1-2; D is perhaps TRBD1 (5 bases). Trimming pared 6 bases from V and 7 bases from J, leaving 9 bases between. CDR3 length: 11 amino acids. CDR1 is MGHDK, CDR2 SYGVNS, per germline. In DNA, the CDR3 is TGTGCCAGCAGAGGGGTGGGTGGCTACACCTTC. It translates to CASRGVGGYTF.

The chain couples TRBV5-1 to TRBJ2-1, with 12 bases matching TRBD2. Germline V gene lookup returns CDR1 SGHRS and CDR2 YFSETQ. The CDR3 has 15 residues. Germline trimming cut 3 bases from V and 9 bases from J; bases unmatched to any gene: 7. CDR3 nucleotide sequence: TGCGCCAGCAGCTCCCGGACTAGCGGGATCGGTGAGCAGTTCTTC. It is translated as CASSSRTSGIGEQFF.

For the CDR3, the DNA is TGCAGCGTTGAAGATCCAATATTCCTATACAATGAGCAGTTCTTC. Amino acids: CSVEDPIFLYNEQFF. The chain joins TRBV29-1 to TRBJ2-1; D unresolved. The CDR3 runs to 15 residues. Deletions cut 0 bases from V and 4 bases from J, with 13 bases between. Germline assignment: CDR1 SQVTM and CDR2 ANQGSEA.

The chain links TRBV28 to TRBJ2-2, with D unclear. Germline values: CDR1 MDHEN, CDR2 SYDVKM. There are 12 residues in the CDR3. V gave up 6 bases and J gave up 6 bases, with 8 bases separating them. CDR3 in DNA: TGTGCCAGCAGGGCTTTGGCCGGGGAGCTGTTTTTT. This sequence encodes CASRALAGELFF.

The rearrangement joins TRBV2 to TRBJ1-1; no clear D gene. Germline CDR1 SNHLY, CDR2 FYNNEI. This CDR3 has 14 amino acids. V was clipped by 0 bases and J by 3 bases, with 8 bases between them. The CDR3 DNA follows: TGTGCCAGCAGTGAAGCCGCAGAGGACACTGAAGCTTTCTTT. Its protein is CASSEAAEDTEAFF.

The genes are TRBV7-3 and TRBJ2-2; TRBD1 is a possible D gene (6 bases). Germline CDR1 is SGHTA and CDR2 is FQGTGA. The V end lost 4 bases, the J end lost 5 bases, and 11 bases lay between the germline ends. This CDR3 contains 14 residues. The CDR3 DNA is TGTGCCAGCAGCTCAGGGGCGGATACCGGGGAGCTGTTTTTT. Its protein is CASSSGADTGELFF. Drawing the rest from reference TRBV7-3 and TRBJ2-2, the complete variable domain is GAGVSQTPSNKVTEKGKYVELRCDPISGHTALYWYRQSLGQGPEFLIYFQGTGAADDSGLPNDRFFAVRPEGSVSTLKIQRTERGDSAVYLCASSSGADTGELFFGEGSRLTVL.

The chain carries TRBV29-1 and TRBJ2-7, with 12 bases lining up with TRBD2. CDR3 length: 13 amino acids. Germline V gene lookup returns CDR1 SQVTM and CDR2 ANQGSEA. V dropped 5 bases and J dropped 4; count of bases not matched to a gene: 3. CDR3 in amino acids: CSVTGTSGYEQYF. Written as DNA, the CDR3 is TGCAGCGTTACCGGGACTAGCGGGTACGAGCAGTACTTC.

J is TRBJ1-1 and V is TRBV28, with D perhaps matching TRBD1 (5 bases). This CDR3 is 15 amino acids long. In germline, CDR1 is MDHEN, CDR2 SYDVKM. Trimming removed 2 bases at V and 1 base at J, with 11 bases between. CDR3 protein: CASSLRQRRNTEAFF. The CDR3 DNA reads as TGTGCCAGCAGTTTACGACAGAGAAGGAACACTGAAGCTTTCTTT.

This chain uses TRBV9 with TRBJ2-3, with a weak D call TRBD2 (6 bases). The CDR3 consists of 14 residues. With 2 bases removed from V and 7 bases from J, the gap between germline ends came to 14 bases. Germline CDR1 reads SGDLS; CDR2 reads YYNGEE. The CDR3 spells CASSVLATRHTQYF. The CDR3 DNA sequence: TGTGCCAGCAGCGTCCTAGCGACCAGGCATACGCAGTATTTT.

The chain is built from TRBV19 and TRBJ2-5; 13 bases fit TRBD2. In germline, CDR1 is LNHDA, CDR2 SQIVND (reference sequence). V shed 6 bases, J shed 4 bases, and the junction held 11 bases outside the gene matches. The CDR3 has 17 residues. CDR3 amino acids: CASRDGTSGRAGETQYF. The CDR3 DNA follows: TGTGCCAGTAGGGACGGAACTAGCGGGAGGGCCGGAGAGACCCAGTACTTC.

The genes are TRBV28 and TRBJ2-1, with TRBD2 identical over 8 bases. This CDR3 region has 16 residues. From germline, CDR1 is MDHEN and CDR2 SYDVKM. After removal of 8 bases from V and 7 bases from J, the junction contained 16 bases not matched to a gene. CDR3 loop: CASGGLAGNLWNEQFF. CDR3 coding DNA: TGTGCCAGCGGGGGATTAGCGGGAAACCTGTGGAATGAGCAGTTCTTC.

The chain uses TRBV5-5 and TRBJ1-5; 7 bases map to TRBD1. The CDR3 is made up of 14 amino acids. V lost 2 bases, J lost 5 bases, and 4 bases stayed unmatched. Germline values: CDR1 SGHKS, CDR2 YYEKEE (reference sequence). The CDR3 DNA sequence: TGTGCCAGCAGCTTCATGCAGGGGGATCAGCCCCAGCATTTT. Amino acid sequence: CASSFMQGDQPQHF.

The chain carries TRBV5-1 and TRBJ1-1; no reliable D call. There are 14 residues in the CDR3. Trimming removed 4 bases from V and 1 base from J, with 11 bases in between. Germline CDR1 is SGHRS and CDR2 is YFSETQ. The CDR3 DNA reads TGCGCCAGCAGCCCGGACGGGGAGAACACTGAAGCTTTCTTT. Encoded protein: CASSPDGENTEAFF.

Here the CDR3 DNA reads TGTGCCAGCAGTTTACTTTCCCAGGTAAATCAGCCCCAGCATTTT. The encoded protein is CASSLLSQVNQPQHF. The chain couples TRBV28 to TRBJ1-5; D is ambiguous. CDR1 is MDHEN and CDR2 is SYDVKM in the germline V gene. This CDR3 contains 15 residues. Trimming shortened V by 2 bases and J by 4 bases, and 12 bases separated the two germline ends.

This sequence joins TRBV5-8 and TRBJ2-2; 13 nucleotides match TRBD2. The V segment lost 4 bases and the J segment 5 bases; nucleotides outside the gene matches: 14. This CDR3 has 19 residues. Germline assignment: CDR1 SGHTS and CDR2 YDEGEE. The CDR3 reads CASSPGPWTSGSGTGELFF. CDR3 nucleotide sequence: TGTGCCAGCAGCCCCGGGCCGTGGACTAGCGGGAGCGGTACCGGGGAGCTGTTTTTT.

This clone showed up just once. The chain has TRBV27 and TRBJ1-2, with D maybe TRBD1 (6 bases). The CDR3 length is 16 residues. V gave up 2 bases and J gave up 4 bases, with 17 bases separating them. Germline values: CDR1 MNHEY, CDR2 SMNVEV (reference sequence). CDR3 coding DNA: TGTGCCAGCAGTTTACGTGCGGGGGGGCTAAGCTATGGCTACACCTTC. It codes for CASSLRAGGLSYGYTF.

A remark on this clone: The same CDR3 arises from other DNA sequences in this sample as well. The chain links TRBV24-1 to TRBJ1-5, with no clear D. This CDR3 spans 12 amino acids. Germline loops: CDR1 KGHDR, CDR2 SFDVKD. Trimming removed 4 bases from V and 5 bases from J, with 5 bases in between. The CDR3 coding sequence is TGTGCCACCAGTGACCCTGATCAGCCCCAGCATTTT. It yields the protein CATSDPDQPQHF.

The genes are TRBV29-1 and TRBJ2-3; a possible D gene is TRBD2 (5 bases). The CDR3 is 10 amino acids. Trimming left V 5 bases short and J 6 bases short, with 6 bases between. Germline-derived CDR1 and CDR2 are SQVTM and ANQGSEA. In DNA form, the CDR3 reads TGCAGCGTTCGAGGGGATACGCAGTATTTT. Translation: CSVRGDTQYF.

The CDR3 nucleotides are TGTGCCAGCAGCCAAGGGACAGTCAATAACTATGGCTACACCTTC. It translates to CASSQGTVNNYGYTF. V and J are TRBV3-1 (or the pseudogene TRBV3-2) and TRBJ1-2, with a weak D call TRBD1 (6 bases). Germline CDR1 LGHDT, CDR2 YNNKEL (reference sequence). CDR3 size: 15 residues. Trimming shortened V by 1 base and J by 1 base, and 10 bases separated the two germline ends.

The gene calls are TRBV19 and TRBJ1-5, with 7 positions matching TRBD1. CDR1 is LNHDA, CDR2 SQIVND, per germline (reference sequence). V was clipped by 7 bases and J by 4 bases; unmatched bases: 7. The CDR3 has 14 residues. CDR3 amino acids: CASTKLTGNQPQHF. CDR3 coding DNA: TGTGCCAGTACCAAATTGACAGGGAATCAGCCCCAGCATTTT.

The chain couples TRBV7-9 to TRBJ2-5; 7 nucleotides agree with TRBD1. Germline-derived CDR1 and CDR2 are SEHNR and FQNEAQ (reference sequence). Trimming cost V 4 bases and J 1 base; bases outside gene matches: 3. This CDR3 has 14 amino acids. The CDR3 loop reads CASSSDRAQETQYF. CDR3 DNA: TGTGCCAGCAGCTCCGACAGGGCCCAAGAGACCCAGTACTTC.